The clone carrying this T cell receptor (beta chain) was detected many times. Its antigen is not identified. The data stem from a study of T cells in Graves' hyperthyroidism and ophthalmopathy. Turning to the study itself: Blood was drawn when the patient was first diagnosed and still untreated. Study observations and caveats: Before onset, by a median of about six months, the model predicted ophthalmopathy.

Per the germline V gene, CDR1 is MNHEY and CDR2 is SMNVEV (reference sequence). Trimming cost V 2 bases and J 5 bases, with 4 bases left between them. The CDR3 is made up of 11 amino acids. TCR beta CDR3 region amplification was performed from RNA transcripts. TCR CDR3 regions were first amplified by RT-PCR with HTBI primers. One entry per CDR3 protein, called by TCRdb with MiXCR from the multiplex PCR reads. Among fewer than 700,000 distinct CDR3 sequences listed, roughly 16% were seen once. This receptor was taken from a woman aged 25 to 39 with Graves' hyperthyroidism. The sample comprised blood. The rearrangement links TRBV27 to TRBJ2-7; D is ambiguous. CDR3 protein: CASSLQHEQYF. CDR3 bases: TGTGCCAGCAGTTTACAGCACGAGCAGTACTTC.